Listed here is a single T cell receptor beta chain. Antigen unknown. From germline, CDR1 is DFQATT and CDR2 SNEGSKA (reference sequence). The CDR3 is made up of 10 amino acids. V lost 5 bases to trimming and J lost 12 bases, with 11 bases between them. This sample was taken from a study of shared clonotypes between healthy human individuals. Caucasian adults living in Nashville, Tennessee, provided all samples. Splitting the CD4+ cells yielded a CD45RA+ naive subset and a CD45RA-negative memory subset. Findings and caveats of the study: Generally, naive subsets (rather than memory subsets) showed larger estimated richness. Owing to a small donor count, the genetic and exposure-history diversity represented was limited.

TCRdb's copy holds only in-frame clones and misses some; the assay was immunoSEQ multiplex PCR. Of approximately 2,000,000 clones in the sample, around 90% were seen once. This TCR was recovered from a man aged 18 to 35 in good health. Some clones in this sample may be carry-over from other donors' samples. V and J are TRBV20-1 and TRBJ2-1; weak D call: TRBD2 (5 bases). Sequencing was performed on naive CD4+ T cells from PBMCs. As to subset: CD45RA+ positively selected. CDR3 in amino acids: CSAGIAWQFF. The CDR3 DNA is TGCAGTGCTGGAATAGCGTGGCAGTTCTTC.